This TCR beta chain was recovered during a study of blood T cell repertoires in COVID-19. On the study more broadly: The United States, Italy and Spain supplied acute and convalescent COVID-19 samples. Sample material is recorded as cDNA or gDNA derived from T cells, B-cell-depleted T cells, or PBMCs.

A Seattle source enrolled patients during active infection and followed them longitudinally. The table came from immunoSEQ multiplex PCR; TCRdb's copy has only in-frame clones and leaves some out. The data hold tens of thousands of clones, with about 91% observed a single time. This TCR was recovered from a middle-aged man with COVID-19, enrolled during active disease. Source material: peripheral blood.

Written as DNA, the CDR3 is TGTGCCAGCACCACGACAGGCGAGCAGTTCTTC. Amino acids: CASTTTGEQFF. The genes are TRBV12-3 or TRBV12-4 and TRBJ2-1; possible D gene TRBD1, 6 bases. The CDR3 consists of 11 residues. V was clipped by 7 bases and J by 10 bases, with 11 bases between them.